What follows is one T cell receptor (beta chain) and its context. V dropped 2 bases and J dropped 4; count of bases not matched to a gene: 11. The CDR3 runs to 18 residues. Germline CDR1 LGHNT, CDR2 FRNRAP. The data are from a study of blood T cell repertoires in COVID-19. At the level of the study: Acute and convalescent COVID-19 samples came from the United States, Italy and Spain. From T cells, B-cell-depleted T cells, or PBMCs came the material, which was cDNA or gDNA.

Generated by immunoSEQ multiplex PCR, the TCRdb table keeps only in-frame clones and is missing some. Here the sample spans roughly 96,000 clones, 70% to 90% being singletons. V gene TRBV12-5 combines with J gene TRBJ2-2; TRBD2 agrees at 9 bases. The specimen sequenced was peripheral blood. This receptor was obtained from a man between 60 and 75 years old with acute or convalescent COVID-19. In DNA, the CDR3 is TGTGCTAGTGGTTTGACTCCCTTAGCGGGAGCCGTCACCGGGGAGCTGTTTTTT. It codes for CASGLTPLAGAVTGELFF. Supplemented by reference TRBV12-5 and TRBJ2-2, the full variable domain reads DARVTQTPRHKVTEMGQEVTMRCQPILGHNTVFWYRQTMMQGLELLAYFRNRAPLDDSGMPKDRFSAEMPDATLATLKIQPSEPRDSAVYFCASGLTPLAGAVTGELFFGEGSRLTVL.